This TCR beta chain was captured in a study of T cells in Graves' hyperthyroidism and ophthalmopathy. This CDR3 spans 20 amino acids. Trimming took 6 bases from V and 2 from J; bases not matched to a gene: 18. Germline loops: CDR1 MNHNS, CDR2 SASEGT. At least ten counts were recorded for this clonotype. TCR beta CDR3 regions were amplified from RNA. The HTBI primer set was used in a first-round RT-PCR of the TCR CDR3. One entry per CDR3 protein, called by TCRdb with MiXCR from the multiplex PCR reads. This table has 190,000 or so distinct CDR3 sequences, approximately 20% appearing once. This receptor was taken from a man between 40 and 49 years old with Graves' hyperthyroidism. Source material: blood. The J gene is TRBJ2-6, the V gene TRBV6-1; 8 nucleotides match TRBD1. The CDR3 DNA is TGTGCCAGCAGGAGGGGGCGTCAAGGACAGGGAGAAACTGGGGCCAACGTCCTGACTTTC. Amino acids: CASRRGRQGQGETGANVLTF.